Reported below is one TCR beta chain. V gave up 5 bases and J gave up 2 bases, with 15 bases separating them. This CDR3 contains 16 residues. The germline gives CDR1 SGHVS, CDR2 FNYEAQ. In the original workflow: Researchers report that nucleated cell counts were estimated from reference gene primer amplification. Profiled with immunoSEQ multiplex PCR; TCRdb holds only in-frame clones, not every one. Clone size and the V and J calls come from that table; the DNA yielded D and trimming. The top ten hold roughly 15% of the sample, which has tens of thousands of clones, more than 80% seen once. The sample comes from a study of blood T cell repertoires in COVID-19. Study in general: COVID-19 samples from acute and convalescent phases originated in the United States, Italy and Spain. T cells, B-cell-depleted T cells, or PBMCs supplied cDNA or gDNA.

The sequencing sample was made of peripheral blood. The TCR sequence derives from a man at least 80 years old with acute or convalescent COVID-19. The chain uses TRBV7-6 and TRBJ2-2; D is possibly TRBD2 (6 bases). The CDR3: CASSRSASDNTGELFF. The CDR3 DNA reads TGTGCCAGCAGCCGGTCGGCTAGCGATAACACCGGGGAGCTGTTTTTT.